The 14 T cell receptor beta chains presented below share a single source sample, sequenced in a study of beta chain features in type 1 diabetes. Study-wide results and limits: TCRB CDR3s were moderately but significantly shorter in Type 1 diabetes patients in all four CD4+ subsets.

Reverse transcribing all isolated RNA meant expressed TCRB transcripts were sequenced. TCRdb keeps only in-frame clones here, not all; method: immunoSEQ multiplex PCR. This sample has under 300,000 clones, with 11% found just once. These receptors' targets are unknown. The sequenced material came from naive CD4+ T cells from blood. The receptors derive from a man aged 25-45 years with type 1 diabetes.

The gene calls are TRBV25-1 and TRBJ1-2; a possible D gene is TRBD1 (5 bases). Trimming took 6 bases from V and 1 from J, leaving 18 bases between them. CDR1 MGHDK and CDR2 SYGVNS come from the germline V gene. CDR3 length: 16 residues. The CDR3 is CASSDRGDSINYGYTF. CDR3 nucleotides: TGTGCCAGCAGCGATAGGGGCGACTCTATTAACTATGGCTACACCTTC.

This clone has only a few counts. CDR3 residues: CASSQDRIGGYTF. For the CDR3, the DNA is TGCGCCAGCAGCCAGGACAGGATCGGTGGCTACACCTTC. This rearrangement joins TRBV4-3 to TRBJ1-2, with TRBD1 identical over 7 bases. The CDR3 loop spans 13 amino acids. Per germline, CDR1 LGHNA and CDR2 YSLEER. Trimming at V came to 3 bases and at J to 7 bases, leaving 5 bases not matched to a gene.

The chain has TRBV30 and TRBJ1-3; 9 nucleotides match TRBD1. This CDR3 is 16 amino acids long. The germline CDR1 and CDR2 sequences are GTSNPN and SVGIG (reference sequence). Germline trimming cut 2 bases from V and 3 bases from J; bases unmatched to any gene: 8. CDR3 in DNA: TGTGCCTGGAGTCGAACAGGGGGCGCGTTTGGAAACACCATATATTTT. Its protein product is CAWSRTGGAFGNTIYF.

This clone was observed a handful of times. The chain combines TRBV7-9 with TRBJ2-3, with 8 bases fitting TRBD1. The CDR3 contains 15 residues. After removal of 5 bases from V and 4 bases from J, the junction contained 8 bases not matched to a gene. Per germline, CDR1 SEHNR and CDR2 FQNEAQ (reference sequence). CDR3 bases: TGTGCCAGCAGCGTGACAGGGGCAGGAGCAGATACGCAGTATTTT. Its translation: CASSVTGAGADTQYF.

Written as DNA, the CDR3 is TGTGCGACCGGCGGCAGGCTGGGACACCTAGCCAAAAACATTCAGTACTTC. It yields the protein CATGGRLGHLAKNIQYF. The V call is TRBV7-3, the J call TRBJ2-4, with D possibly matching TRBD1 (6 bases). Germline V lookup: CDR1 SGHTA, CDR2 FQGTGA. The CDR3 covers 17 residues.

V is TRBV2 and J is TRBJ2-1; D is perhaps TRBD2 (6 bases). Trimming removed 2 bases at V and 0 bases at J, with 8 bases between. CDR3 length: 15 residues. From germline, CDR1 is SNHLY and CDR2 FYNNEI. CDR3 in DNA: TGTGCCAGCAGTGAACAGGAGGGCTCCTACAATGAGCAGTTCTTC. It encodes CASSEQEGSYNEQFF.

The J gene is TRBJ2-7, the V gene TRBV5-1, with 7 bases fitting TRBD2. Looked up from germline, CDR1 is SGHRS and CDR2 is YFSETQ. The CDR3 has 15 amino acids. The V and J ends lost 2 bases and 0 bases, in that order; junction bases with no gene match: 5. The CDR3 DNA reads as TGCGCCAGCAGCTTTGCAGCGGGGAGCTCCTACGAGCAGTACTTC. Translation: CASSFAAGSSYEQYF. Full variable domain (missing parts from reference TRBV5-1 and TRBJ2-7): KAGVTQTPRYLIKTRGQQVTLSCSPISGHRSVSWYQQTPGQGLQFLFEYFSETQRNKGNFPGRFSGRQFSNSRSEMNVSTLELGDSALYLCASSFAAGSSYEQYFGPGTRLTVT.

This clone was seen more than once but under ten times. The J gene is TRBJ2-1, the V gene TRBV11-1, with TRBD1 as a possible D gene (5 bases). The CDR3 is made up of 14 amino acids. Germline CDR1 SGHAT, CDR2 FQDESV (reference sequence). V dropped 5 bases and J dropped 4 bases, with 12 bases sitting between them. CDR3 nucleotide sequence: TGTGCCAGCAGCCCCGAACAGGCTTACAATGAGCAGTTCTTC. This sequence encodes CASSPEQAYNEQFF.

About this clone: This sample also contains other DNA sequences that code for the same CDR3. V gene TRBV18 combines with J gene TRBJ2-7; 8 bases are a match to TRBD1. In germline, CDR1 is KGHSH, CDR2 LQKENI. The CDR3 is 15 residues long. V lost 6 bases to trimming and J lost 1 base; unmatched junction nucleotides: 8. The CDR3 DNA reads as TGTGCCAGCTCTCCGCGACAGGGGAGTTCCTACGAGCAGTACTTC. This encodes CASSPRQGSSYEQYF.

This clone has only a few counts. This rearrangement joins TRBV28 to TRBJ1-6; a weak D match, TRBD1 (6 bases). The V and J ends lost 4 bases and 7 bases respectively, with 17 bases between them. Germline-derived CDR1 and CDR2 are MDHEN and SYDVKM. The CDR3 loop spans 16 amino acids. The CDR3 is CASSSGTGTMNSPLHF. CDR3 in DNA: TGTGCCAGCAGTTCCGGAACCGGGACAATGAATTCACCCCTCCACTTT.

This clone was seen more than once but under ten times. The junction shows a germline mismatch at one end, possibly a read error. This sample includes further DNA sequences coding for the same CDR3. The chain is built from TRBV5-1 and TRBJ1-1; 11 positions agree with TRBD1. Germline CDR1 reads SGHRS; CDR2 reads YFSETQ. This CDR3 contains 14 residues. The CDR3 protein is CASSSGTGGTEAFF. The CDR3 coding sequence is TGCGCAAGCAGCTCCGGGACAGGGGGAACTGAAGCTTTCTTT.

A few counts support this clone. The chain is built from TRBV25-1 and TRBJ1-1; D is unclear. Trimming pared 4 bases from V and 11 bases from J, leaving 5 bases between. Germline lookup yields CDR1 MGHDK and CDR2 SYGVNS. CDR3 length: 9 amino acids. CDR3 DNA sequence: TGTGCCAGCAGTGGGAGGGCTTTCTTT. This translates into CASSGRAFF.

The rearrangement links TRBV28 to TRBJ2-1, with 7 bases that match TRBD2. Germline CDR1 MDHEN, CDR2 SYDVKM. This CDR3 has 12 amino acids. The ends lost 5 bases at V and 8 bases at J; junction bases unmatched: 3. CDR3 region: CASSTGGDEQFF. The DNA for the CDR3 is TGTGCCAGCAGTACTGGGGGGGATGAGCAGTTCTTC.

This chain links TRBV30 with TRBJ1-4; D gene unclear. Germline V lookup: CDR1 GTSNPN, CDR2 SVGIG (reference sequence). This CDR3 spans 14 amino acids. Trimming took off 1 base at V and 6 bases at J, with 12 bases between the two ends. CDR3 in DNA: TGTGCCTGGAGTGACGGGGTTGTGGATGAAAAACTGTTTTTT. Protein product: CAWSDGVVDEKLFF.